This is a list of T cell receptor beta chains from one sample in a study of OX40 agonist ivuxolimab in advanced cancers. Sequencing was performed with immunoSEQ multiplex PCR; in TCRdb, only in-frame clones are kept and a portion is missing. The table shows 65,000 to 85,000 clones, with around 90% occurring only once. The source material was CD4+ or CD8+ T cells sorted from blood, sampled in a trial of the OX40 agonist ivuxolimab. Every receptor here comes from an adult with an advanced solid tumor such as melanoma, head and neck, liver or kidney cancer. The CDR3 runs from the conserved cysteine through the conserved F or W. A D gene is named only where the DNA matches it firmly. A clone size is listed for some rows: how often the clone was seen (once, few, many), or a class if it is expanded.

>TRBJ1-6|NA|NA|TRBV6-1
CASSEVTISDSPLHF
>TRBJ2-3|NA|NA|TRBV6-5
CASSYSYREHTDTQYF
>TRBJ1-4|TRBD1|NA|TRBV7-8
CASSQGTGLTNEKLFF
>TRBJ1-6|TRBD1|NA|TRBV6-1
CASFDRGYSSPLHF
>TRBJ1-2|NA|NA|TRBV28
CASSLEGWAYSENYGYTF
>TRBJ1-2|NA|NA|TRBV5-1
CASSAQNYGYTF
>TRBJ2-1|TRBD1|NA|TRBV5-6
CASSSAPGQGFNEQFF
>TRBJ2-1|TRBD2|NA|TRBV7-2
CASTLGGNFYEQFF
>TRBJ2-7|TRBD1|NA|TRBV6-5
CASSPWTGEGEQYF
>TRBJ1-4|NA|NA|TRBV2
CASMGREKLFF
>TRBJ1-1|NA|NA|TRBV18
CANRRRENTEAFF
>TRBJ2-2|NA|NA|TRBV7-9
CASSSQFPGELFF
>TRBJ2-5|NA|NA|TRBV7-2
CASSLVDSSQETQYF
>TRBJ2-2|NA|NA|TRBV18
CASSPRHVDTGELFF
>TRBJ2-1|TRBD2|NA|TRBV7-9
CASRRTSDSYNEQFF
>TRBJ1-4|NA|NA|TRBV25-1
CASSAQITTNEKLFF
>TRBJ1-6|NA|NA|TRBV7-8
CASRLGGDNSPLHF
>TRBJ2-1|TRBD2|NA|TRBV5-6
CASRPSGSSYNEQFF
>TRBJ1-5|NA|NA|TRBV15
CATSRTRLQPQHF
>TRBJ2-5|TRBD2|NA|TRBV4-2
CASSQSLTSGQETQYF
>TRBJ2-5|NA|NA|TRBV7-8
CASSRRGTTQETQYF
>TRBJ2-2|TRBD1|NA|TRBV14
CASSINPIKKTKKGALPPGELFF
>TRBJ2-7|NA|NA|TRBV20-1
CSALGVEQYF
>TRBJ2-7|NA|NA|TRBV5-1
CASTWGSGITSEQYF
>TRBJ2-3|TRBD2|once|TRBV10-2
CASSSTSGTDTQYF
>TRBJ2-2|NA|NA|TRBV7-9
CASSGVGGQTGELFF
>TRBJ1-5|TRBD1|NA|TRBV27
CASSLSNRGPDQPQHF
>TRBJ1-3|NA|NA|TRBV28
CASSPNQGVGNTIYF
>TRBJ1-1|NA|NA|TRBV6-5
CASSPRQLMNTEAFF
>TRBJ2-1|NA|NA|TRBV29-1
CSVVSDNEQFF
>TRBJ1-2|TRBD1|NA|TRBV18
CASSAQGQGNGYTF
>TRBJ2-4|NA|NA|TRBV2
CASTPANYIQYF
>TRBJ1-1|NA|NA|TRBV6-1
CASSEQGGTEAFF
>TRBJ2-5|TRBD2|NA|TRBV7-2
CASSFQRGEGETQYF
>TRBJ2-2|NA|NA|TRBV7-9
CASSLAGIYTGELFF
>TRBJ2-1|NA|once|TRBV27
CASSLSVYNEQFF
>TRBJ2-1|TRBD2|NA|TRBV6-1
CAIRLAGANEQFF
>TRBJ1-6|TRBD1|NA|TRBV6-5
CASSSTGVGSPLHF
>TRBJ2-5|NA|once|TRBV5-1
CASTDYGTLDQETQYF
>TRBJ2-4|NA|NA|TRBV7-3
CASSSGLENIQYF
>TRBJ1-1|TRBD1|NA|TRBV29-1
CSVDRTGNTEAFF
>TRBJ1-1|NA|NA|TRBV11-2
CASSLVKYTEAFF
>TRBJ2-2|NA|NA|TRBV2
CASSALRGGSTGELFF
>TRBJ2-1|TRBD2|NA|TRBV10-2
CASHSGRAYNEQFF
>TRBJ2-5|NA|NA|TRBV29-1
CSVGLQETQYF
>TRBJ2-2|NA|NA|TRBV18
CASSPRLENTGELFF